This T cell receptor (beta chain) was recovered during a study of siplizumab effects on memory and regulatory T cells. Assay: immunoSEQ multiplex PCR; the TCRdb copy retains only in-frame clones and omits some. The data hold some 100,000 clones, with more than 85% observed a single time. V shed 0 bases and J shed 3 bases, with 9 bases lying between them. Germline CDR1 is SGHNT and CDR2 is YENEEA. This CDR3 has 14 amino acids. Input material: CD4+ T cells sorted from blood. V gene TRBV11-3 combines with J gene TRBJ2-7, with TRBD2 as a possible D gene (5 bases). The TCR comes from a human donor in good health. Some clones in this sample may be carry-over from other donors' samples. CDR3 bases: TGTGCCAGCAGCTTAGATAGCGCAAGCTACGAGCAGTACTTC. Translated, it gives CASSLDSASYEQYF. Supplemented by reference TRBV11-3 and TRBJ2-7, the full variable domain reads EAGVVQSPRYKIIEKKQPVAFWCNPISGHNTLYWYLQNLGQGPELLIRYENEEAVDDSQLPKDRFSAERLKGVDSTLKIQPAELGDSAVYLCASSLDSASYEQYFGPGTRLTVT.